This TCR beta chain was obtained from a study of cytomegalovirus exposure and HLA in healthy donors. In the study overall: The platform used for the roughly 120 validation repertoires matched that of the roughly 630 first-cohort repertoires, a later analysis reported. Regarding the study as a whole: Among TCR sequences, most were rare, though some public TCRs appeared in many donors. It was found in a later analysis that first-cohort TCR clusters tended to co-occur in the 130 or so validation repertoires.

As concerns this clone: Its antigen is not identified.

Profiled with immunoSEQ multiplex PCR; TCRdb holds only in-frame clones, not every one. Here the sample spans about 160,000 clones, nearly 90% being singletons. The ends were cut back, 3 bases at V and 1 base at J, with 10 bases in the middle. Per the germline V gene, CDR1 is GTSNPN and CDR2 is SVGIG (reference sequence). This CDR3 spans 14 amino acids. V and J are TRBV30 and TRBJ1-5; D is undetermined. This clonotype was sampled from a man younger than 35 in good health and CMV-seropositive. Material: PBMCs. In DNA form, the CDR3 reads TGTGCCTGGAGCATGGGAGTCAGCAATCAGCCCCAGCATTTT. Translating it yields CAWSMGVSNQPQHF.